This T cell receptor (beta chain) was retrieved from a study of CD8 T cells in Susac syndrome. Germline V gives CDR1 GTSNPN, CDR2 SVGIG (reference sequence). Trimming took off 3 bases at V and 3 bases at J, with 14 bases between the two ends. The CDR3 has 14 residues. Roughly 0.45 to 1 ug RNA was reverse transcribed with random hexamers. TCRdb ran MiXCR on the immunoSEQ multiplex PCR reads and lists one entry per CDR3 protein. Here the sample spans 200,000 or so distinct CDR3 sequences, about 96% being singletons. The receptor was isolated from a human donor with multiple sclerosis. The sequenced sample was CD4+ T cells from PBMCs. The rearrangement joins TRBV30 to TRBJ1-1; D is unclear. CDR3 nucleotide sequence: TGTGCCTGGAGGGTCGACATCGCGGACACTGAAGCTTTCTTT. This codes for CAWRVDIADTEAFF.